This note documents a single T cell receptor beta chain sequence. Its antigen is not yet known. The input lacks base qualities; no much larger clone sits a single base away. These data are taken from a study of blood T cell repertoires in COVID-19 (dated by TCRdb to the early 2020s). Broadly, across the study: Samples from collaborators originated in the United States, Italy and Spain and spanned both the acute and convalescent phases of COVID-19. The prospective study material was composed of cDNA or gDNA derived from T cells, B-cell-depleted T cells, or PBMCs. Subjects who had been exposed to COVID-19, were actively infected with it, or had recovered from it provided the deeply sampled blood TCRbeta repertoires that made up the dataset. The repertoires were released in a freely available public database intended as a resource for research on the immune response to SARS-CoV-2. The samples were drawn from the first 160 participants of the ongoing ImmuneRACE study and from more than 1,000 subjects provided by 6 global collaborators. A de-identified subject ID, COVID-19 status, age in years and sex were almost always included in the sample metadata. Where available, HLA class I and class II types were obtained from metadata supplied by the sample provider rather than from assay-based typing.

Enrolling through a virtual design, the prospective study's participants ranged in age from roughly 18 to 89 years and lived across 24 United States geographic areas. To assign participants to cohorts, the prospective study relied on clinical history that participants themselves reported in a screening survey and a study questionnaire. Each participant in the prospective study had whole blood, serum and a nasopharyngeal or oropharyngeal swab collected by mobile phlebotomists. Participants in the prospective study had the option to provide additional blood draws and questionnaires over an approximately 2-month period. Before DNA extraction, blood samples from the prospective study were shipped at room temperature or frozen. TCRbeta CDR3 regions were amplified from genomic DNA using the immunoSEQ Assay, a bias-controlled multiplex PCR. Turning to the authors' computational methods: The number of nucleated cells in each sample was estimated from the amplification of reference gene primers within the assay. To quantify the absolute abundance of each unique TCRbeta CDR3 rearrangement, sequence reads were collapsed and filtered. For each sample, productive Simpson clonality was calculated by taking the square root of Simpson's diversity index across productive rearrangements. TCRdb's version of the immuneACCESS table is confined to in-frame rearrangements and falls short of the full clone set. An unresolved V gene accounts for under half of the shortfall where checked; the remainder is of unknown origin. Clone size and the V and J calls come from that table; the DNA yielded D and trimming. A total of 400,000 to 550,000 clones appear in this sample, about 85% of them only once. The ten largest clones capture approximately 2% of the sample.

What the research found in general, with its limitations: How much clinical and demographic metadata was included differed by source and by participant, and the metadata was provided uncurated.

Including the terminal cysteine and phenylalanine, the CDR3 comprises 17 residues. The sequence is cut down to CDR3 DNA, 51 bases in frame from base 1. V is pruned by 4 bases and J by 4 bases, leaving 15 bases of the junction without a gene match. As encoded in the germline V gene, CDR1 is MDHEN while CDR2 is SYDVKM. Sequencing used PBMCs or T cells enriched from blood (not recorded which). This TCR derives from a woman in her late teens or twenties with acute COVID-19. Recombination joined TRBV28 with TRBJ1-2, and TRBD1 matches 7 of the central bases. This receptor has the CDR3 CASSSYTGTAQGYGYTF. The DNA sequence follows: TGTGCCAGCAGTTCGTACACCGGGACAGCGCAAGGCTATGGCTACACCTTC.